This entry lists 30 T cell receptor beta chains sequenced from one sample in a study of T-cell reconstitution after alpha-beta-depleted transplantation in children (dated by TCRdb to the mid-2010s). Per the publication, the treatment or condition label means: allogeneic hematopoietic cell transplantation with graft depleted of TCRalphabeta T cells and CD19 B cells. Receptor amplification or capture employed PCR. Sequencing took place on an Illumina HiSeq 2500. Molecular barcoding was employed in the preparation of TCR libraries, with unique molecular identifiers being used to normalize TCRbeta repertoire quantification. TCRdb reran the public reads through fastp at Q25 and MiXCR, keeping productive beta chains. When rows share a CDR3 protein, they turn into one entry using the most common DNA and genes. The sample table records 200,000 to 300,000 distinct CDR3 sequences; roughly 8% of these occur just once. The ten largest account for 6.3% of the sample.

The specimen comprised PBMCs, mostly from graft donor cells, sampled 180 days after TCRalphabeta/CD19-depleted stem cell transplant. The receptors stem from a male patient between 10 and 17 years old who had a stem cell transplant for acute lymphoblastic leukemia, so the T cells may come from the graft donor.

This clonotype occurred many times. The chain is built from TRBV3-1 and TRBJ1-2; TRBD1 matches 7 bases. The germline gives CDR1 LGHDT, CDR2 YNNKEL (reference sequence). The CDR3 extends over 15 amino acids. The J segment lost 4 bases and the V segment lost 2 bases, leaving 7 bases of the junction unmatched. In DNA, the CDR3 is TGTGCCAGCAGCCAACAGACAGGGTGCGTCTATGGCTACACCTTC. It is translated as CASSQQTGCVYGYTF.

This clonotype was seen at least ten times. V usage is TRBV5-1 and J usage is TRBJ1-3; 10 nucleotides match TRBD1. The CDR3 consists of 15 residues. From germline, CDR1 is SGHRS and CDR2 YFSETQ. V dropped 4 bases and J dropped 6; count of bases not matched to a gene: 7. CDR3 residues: CASSRTGGFENTIYF. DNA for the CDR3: TGCGCCAGCAGCCGGACAGGGGGTTTTGAAAACACCATATATTTT. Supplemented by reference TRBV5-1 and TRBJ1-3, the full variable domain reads KAGVTQTPRYLIKTRGQQVTLSCSPISGHRSVSWYQQTPGQGLQFLFEYFSETQRNKGNFPGRFSGRQFSNSRSEMNVSTLELGDSALYLCASSRTGGFENTIYFGEGSWLTVV.

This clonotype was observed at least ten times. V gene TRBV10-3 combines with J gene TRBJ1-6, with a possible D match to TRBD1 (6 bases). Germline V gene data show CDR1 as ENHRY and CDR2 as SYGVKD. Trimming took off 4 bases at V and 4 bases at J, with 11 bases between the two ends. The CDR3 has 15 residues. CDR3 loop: CAISGLQGYNSPLHF. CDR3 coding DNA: TGTGCCATCAGTGGTCTGCAGGGGTATAATTCACCCCTCCACTTT.

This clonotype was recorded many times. Written as DNA, the CDR3 is TGCAGTGCGGTCTCTAGCGCAGGCACAGATACGCAGTATTTT. Translating it yields CSAVSSAGTDTQYF. The V gene is TRBV20-1, the J gene TRBJ2-3, with a weak D call TRBD2 (6 bases). V gave up 6 bases and J gave up 1 base, with 14 bases separating them. Looked up from germline, CDR1 is DFQATT and CDR2 is SNEGSKA (reference sequence). The CDR3 is made up of 14 amino acids.

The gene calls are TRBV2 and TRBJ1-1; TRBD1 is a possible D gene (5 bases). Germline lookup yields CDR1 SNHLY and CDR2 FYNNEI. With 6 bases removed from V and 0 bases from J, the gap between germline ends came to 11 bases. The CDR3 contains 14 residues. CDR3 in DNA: TGTGCCAGCAGGGACACCAATTTGAACACTGAAGCTTTCTTT. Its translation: CASRDTNLNTEAFF.

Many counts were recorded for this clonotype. In DNA, the CDR3 is TGTGCCAGCAGCTCCGGGACAGGGAATCAGCCCCAGCATTTT. Encoded protein: CASSSGTGNQPQHF. The chain employs TRBV7-2 and TRBJ1-5; the match to TRBD1 covers 9 bases. Germline V gene data show CDR1 as SGHTA and CDR2 as FQGNSA. J lost 4 bases, V lost 4 bases, and 2 bases had no gene match. The CDR3 length is 14 residues.

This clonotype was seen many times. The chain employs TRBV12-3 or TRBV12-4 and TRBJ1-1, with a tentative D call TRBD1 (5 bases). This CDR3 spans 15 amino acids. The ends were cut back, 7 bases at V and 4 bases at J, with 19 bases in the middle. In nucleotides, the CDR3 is TGTGCCAGCACCCGGGTTCAGGGTCCCTTCACTGAAGCTTTCTTT. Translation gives CASTRVQGPFTEAFF.

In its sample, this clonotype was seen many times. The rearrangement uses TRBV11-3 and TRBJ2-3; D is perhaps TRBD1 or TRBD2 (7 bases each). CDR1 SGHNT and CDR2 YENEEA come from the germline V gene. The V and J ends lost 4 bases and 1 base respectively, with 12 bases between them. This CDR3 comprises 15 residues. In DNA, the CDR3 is TGTGCCAGCAGCTCCCAGGGGGGGGGCACAGATACGCAGTATTTT. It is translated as CASSSQGGGTDTQYF.

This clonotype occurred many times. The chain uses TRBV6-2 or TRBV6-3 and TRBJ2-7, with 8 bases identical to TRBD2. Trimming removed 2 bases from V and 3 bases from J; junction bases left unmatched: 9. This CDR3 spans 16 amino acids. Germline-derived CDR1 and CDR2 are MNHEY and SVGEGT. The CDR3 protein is CASSYASLAGHYEQYF. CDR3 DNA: TGTGCCAGCAGTTACGCAAGCCTAGCGGGCCACTACGAGCAGTACTTC.

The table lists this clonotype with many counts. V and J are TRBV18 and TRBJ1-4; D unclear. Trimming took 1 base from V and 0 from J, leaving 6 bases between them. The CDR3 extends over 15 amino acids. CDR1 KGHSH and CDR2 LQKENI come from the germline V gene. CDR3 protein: CASSPRVATNEKLFF. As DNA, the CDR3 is TGTGCCAGCTCACCACGGGTTGCAACTAATGAAAAACTGTTTTTT.

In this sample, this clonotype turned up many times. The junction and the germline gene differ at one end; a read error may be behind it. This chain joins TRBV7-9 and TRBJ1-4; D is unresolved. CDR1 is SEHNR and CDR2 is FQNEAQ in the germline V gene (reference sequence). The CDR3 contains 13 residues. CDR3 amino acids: CASSLPAKEKLFF. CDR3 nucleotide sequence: TGTGCCAGCAGCTTACCTGCTAAAGAAAAACTGTTTTTT. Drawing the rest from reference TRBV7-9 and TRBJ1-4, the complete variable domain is DTGVSQNPRHKITKRGQNVTFRCDPISEHNRLYWYRQTLGQGPEFLTYFQNEAQLEKSRLLSDRFSAERPKGSFSTLEIQRTEQGDSAMYLCASSLPAKEKLFFGSGTQLSVL.

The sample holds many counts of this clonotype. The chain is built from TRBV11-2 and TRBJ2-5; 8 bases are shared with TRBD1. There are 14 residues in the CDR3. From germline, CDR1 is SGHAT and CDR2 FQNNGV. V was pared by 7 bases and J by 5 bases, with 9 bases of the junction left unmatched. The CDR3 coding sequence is TGTGCCAGCACCCTACAGGGGGGCATCGAGACCCAGTACTTC. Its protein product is CASTLQGGIETQYF. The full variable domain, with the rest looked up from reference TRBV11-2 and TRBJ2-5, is EAGVAQSPRYKIIEKRQSVAFWCNPISGHATLYWYQQILGQGPKLLIQFQNNGVVDDSQLPKDRFSAERLKGVDSTLKIQPAKLEDSAVYLCASTLQGGIETQYFGPGTRLLVL.

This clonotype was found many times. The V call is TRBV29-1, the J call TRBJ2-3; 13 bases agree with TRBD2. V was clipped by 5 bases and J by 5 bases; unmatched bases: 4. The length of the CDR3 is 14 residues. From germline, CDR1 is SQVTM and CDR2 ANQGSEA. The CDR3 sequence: CSVWTSGRRDTQYF. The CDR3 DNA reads TGCAGCGTTTGGACTAGCGGGAGAAGAGATACGCAGTATTTT.

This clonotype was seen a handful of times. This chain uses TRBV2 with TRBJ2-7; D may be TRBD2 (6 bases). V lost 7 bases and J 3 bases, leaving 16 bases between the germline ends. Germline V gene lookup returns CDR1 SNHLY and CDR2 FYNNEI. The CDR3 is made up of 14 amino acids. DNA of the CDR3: TGTGCCAGCAAAGGAGGACTACCGGACTACGAGCAGTACTTC. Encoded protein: CASKGGLPDYEQYF. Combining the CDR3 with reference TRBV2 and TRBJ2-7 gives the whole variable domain EPEVTQTPSHQVTQMGQEVILRCVPISNHLYFYWYRQILGQKVEFLVSFYNNEISEKSEIFDDQFSVERPDGSNFTLKIRSTKLEDSAMYFCASKGGLPDYEQYFGPGTRLTVT.

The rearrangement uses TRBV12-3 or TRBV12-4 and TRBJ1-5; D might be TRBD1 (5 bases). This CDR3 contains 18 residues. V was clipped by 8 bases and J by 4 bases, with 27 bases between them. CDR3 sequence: CASLGGGRKQQGNQPQHF. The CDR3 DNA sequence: TGTGCCAGCCTGGGGGGGGGAAGGAAGCAGCAGGGAAATCAGCCCCAGCATTTT.

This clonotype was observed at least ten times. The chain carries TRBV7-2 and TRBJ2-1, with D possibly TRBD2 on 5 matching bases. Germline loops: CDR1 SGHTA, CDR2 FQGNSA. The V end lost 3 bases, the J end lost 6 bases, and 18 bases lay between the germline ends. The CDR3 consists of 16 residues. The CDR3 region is CASSFGLGLGSNEQFF. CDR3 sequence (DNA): TGTGCCAGCAGCTTCGGACTGGGGTTGGGGAGCAATGAGCAGTTCTTC.

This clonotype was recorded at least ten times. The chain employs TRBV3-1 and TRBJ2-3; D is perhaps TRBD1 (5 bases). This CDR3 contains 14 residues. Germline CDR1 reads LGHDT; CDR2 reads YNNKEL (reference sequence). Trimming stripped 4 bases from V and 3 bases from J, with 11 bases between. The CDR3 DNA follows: TGTGCCAGCAGCCCGCGAAAGGGGACAGATACGCAGTATTTT. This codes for CASSPRKGTDTQYF.

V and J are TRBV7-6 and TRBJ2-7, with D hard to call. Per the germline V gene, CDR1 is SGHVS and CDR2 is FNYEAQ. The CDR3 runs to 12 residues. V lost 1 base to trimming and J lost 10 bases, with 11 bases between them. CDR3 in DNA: TGTGCCAGCAGCTTAGAGCCGGGCTACCAGTACTTC. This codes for CASSLEPGYQYF. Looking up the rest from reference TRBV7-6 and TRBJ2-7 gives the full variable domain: GAGVSQSPRYKVTKRGQDVALRCDPISGHVSLYWYRQALGQGPEFLTYFNYEAQQDKSGLPNDRFSAERPEGSISTLTIQRTEQRDSAMYRCASSLEPGYQYFGPGTRLTVT.

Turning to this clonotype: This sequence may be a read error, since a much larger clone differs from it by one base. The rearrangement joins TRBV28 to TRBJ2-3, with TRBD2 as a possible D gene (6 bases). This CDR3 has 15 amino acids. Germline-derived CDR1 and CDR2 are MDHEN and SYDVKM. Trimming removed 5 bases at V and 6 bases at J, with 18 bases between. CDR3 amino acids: CASSTREVLGDTQYF. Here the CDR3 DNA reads TGTGCCAGCAGTACTAGGGAGGTGTTGGGGGATACGCAGTATTTT.

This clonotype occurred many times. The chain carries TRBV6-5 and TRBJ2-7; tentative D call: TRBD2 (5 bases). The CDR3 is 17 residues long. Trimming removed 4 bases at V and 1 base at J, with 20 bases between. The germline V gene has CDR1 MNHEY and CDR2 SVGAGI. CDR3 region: CASSSSPLGEFSYEQYF. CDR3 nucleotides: TGTGCCAGCAGTTCCAGCCCCCTCGGGGAATTTTCCTACGAGCAGTACTTC.

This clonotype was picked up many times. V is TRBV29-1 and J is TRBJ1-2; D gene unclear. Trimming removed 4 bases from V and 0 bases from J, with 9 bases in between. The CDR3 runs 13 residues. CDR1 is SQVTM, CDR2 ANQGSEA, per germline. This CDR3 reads CSVVAETNYGYTF. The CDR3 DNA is TGCAGCGTTGTGGCGGAGACTAACTATGGCTACACCTTC.

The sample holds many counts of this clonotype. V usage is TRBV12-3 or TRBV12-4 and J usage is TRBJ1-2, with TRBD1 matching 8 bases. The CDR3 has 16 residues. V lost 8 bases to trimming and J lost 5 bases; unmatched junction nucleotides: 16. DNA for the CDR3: TGTGCCAGCCGAAGGAATCAGGGGACAGGCTTTTATGGCTACACCTTC. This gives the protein CASRRNQGTGFYGYTF.

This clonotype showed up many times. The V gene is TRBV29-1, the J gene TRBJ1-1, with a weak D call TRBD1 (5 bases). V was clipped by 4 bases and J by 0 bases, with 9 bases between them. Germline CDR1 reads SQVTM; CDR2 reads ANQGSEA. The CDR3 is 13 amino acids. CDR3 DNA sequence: TGCAGCGTTGGGGGACGGATGAACACTGAAGCTTTCTTT. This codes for CSVGGRMNTEAFF. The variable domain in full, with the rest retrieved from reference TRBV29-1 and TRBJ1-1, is SAVISQKPSRDICQRGTSLTIQCQVDSQVTMMFWYRQQPGQSLTLIATANQGSEATYESGFVIDKFPISRPNLTFSTLTVSNMSPEDSSIYLCSVGGRMNTEAFFGQGTRLTVV.

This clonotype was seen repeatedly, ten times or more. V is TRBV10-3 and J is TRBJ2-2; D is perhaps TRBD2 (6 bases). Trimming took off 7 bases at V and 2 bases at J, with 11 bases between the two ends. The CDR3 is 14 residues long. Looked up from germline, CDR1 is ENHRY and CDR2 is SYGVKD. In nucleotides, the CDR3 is TGTGCCATCAATGGGCGGGGTAACACCGGGGAGCTGTTTTTT. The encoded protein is CAINGRGNTGELFF.

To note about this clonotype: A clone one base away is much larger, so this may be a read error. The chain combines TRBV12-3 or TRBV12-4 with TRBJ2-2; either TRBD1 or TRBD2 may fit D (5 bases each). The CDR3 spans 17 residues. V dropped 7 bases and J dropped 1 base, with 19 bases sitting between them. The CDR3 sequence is CASTMPRGRKNTGELFF. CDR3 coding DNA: TGTGCCAGCACTATGCCCCGGGGACGGAAGAACACCGGGGAGCTGTTTTTT.

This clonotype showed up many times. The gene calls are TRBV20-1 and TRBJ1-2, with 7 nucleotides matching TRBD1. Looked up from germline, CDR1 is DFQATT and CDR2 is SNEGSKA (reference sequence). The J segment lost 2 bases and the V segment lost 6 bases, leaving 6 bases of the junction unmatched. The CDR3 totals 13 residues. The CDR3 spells CSASTGLNYGYTF. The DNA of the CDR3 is TGCAGTGCCTCGACAGGGTTGAACTATGGCTACACCTTC.

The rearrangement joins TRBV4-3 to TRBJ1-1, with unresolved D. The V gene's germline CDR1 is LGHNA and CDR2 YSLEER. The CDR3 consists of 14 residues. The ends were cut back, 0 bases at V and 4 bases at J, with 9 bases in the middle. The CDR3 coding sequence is TGCGCCAGCAGCCAAGATCCGGGTCCCACTGAAGCTTTCTTT. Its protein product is CASSQDPGPTEAFF.

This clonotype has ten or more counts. The CDR3 nucleotides are TGTGCCAGCAGCTCTAGGGATTACGGCACTGAAGCTTTCTTT. Encoded protein: CASSSRDYGTEAFF. The V and J genes are TRBV7-6 and TRBJ1-1, with D uncertain. The V gene lost 4 bases and the J gene lost 4 bases, with 13 bases spanning the gap. The CDR3 runs to 14 residues. Germline V gene data show CDR1 as SGHVS and CDR2 as FNYEAQ.

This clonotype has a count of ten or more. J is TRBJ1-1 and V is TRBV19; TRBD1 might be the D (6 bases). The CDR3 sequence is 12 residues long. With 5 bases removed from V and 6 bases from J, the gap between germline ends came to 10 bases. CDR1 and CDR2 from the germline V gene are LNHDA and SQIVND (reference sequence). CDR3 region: CASSYRAAEAFF. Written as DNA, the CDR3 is TGTGCCAGTAGTTACAGGGCCGCTGAAGCTTTCTTT. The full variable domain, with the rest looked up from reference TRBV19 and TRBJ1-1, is DGGITQSPKYLFRKEGQNVTLSCEQNLNHDAMYWYRQDPGQGLRLIYYSQIVNDFQKGDIAEGYSVSREKKESFPLTVTSAQKNPTAFYLCASSYRAAEAFFGQGTRLTVV.

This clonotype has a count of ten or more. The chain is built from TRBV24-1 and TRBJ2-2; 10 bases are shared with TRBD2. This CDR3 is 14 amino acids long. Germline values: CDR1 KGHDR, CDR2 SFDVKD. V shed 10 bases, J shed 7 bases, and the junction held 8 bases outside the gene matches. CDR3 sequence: CATKSGGADGELFF. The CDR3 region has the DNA TGTGCCACGAAAAGCGGGGGGGCGGACGGGGAGCTGTTTTTT.